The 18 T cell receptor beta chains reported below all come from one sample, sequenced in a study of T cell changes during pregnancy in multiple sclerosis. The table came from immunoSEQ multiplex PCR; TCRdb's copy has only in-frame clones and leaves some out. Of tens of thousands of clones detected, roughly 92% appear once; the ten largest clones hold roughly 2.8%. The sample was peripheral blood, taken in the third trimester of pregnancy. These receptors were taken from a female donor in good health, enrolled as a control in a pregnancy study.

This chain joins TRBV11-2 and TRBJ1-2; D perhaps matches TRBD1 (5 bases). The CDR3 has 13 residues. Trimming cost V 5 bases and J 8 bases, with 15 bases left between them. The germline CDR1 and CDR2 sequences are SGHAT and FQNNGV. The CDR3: CASSQSDRDGYTF. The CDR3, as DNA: TGTGCCAGCAGCCAATCTGACAGAGACGGCTACACCTTC.

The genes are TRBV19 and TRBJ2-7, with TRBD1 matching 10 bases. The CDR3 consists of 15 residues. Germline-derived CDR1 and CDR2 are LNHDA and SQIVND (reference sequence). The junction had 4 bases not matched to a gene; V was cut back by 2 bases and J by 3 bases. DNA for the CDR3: TGTGCCAGTAGTATAACCGGGACAGGGGTCTACGAGCAGTACTTC. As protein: CASSITGTGVYEQYF. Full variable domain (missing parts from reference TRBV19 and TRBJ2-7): DGGITQSPKYLFRKEGQNVTLSCEQNLNHDAMYWYRQDPGQGLRLIYYSQIVNDFQKGDIAEGYSVSREKKESFPLTVTSAQKNPTAFYLCASSITGTGVYEQYFGPGTRLTVT.

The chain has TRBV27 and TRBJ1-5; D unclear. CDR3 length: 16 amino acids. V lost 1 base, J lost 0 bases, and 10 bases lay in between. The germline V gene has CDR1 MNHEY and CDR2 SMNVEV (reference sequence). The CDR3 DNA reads TGTGCCAGCAGTTTATTCGGGGTTAATAGCAATCAGCCCCAGCATTTT. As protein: CASSLFGVNSNQPQHF.

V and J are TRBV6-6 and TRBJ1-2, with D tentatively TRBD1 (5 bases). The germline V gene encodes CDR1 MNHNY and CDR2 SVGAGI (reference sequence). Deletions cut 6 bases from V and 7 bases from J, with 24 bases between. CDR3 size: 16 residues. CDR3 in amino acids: CASRDGGTPIAFGYTF. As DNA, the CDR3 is TGTGCCAGCAGGGACGGGGGGACTCCAATAGCATTTGGCTACACCTTC.

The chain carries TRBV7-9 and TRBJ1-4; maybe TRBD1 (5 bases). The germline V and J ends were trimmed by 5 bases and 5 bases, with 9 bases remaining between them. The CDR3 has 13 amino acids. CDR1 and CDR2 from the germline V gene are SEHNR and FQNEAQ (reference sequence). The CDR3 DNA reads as TGTGCCAGCAGCATGGGGCTGAATGAAAAACTGTTTTTT. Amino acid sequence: CASSMGLNEKLFF.

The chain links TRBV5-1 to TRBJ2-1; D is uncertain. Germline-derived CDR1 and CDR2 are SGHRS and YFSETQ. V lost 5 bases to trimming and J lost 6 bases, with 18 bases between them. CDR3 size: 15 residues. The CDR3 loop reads CASSPATLPGNEQFF. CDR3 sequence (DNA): TGCGCCAGCAGTCCCGCCACCCTCCCCGGCAATGAGCAGTTCTTC.

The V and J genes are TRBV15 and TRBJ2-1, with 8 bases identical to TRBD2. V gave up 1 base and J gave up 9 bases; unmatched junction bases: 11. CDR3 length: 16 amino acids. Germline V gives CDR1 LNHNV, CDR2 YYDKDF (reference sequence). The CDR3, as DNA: TGTGCCACCAGCAGAGTTGTCGGGAGGGCCTTAGGTGAGCAGTTCTTC. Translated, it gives CATSRVVGRALGEQFF. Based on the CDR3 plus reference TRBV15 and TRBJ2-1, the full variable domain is DAMVIQNPRYQVTQFGKPVTLSCSQTLNHNVMYWYQQKSSQAPKLLFHYYDKDFNNEADTPDNFQSRRPNTSFCFLDIRSPGLGDTAMYLCATSRVVGRALGEQFFGPGTRLTVL.

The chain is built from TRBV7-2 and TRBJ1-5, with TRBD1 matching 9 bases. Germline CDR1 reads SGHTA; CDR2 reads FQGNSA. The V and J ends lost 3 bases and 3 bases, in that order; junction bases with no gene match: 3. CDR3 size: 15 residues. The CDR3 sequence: CASSLGQGYNQPQHF. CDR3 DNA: TGTGCCAGCAGCTTGGGACAGGGATACAATCAGCCCCAGCATTTT.

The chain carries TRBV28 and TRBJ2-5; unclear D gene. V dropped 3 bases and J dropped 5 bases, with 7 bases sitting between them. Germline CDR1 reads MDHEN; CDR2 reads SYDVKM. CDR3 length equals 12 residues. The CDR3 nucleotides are TGTGCCAGCAGTTTGAGTCGGGAGACCCAGTACTTC. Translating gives CASSLSRETQYF.

CDR3 nucleotides: TGCGCCAGCAGCCAAGAAAGGTGGAGGGCGGGGGGGGTGGAGACCCAGTACTTC. Its translation is CASSQERWRAGGVETQYF. The chain combines TRBV4-1 with TRBJ2-5; the match to TRBD2 covers 9 bases. Per the germline V gene, CDR1 is MGHRA and CDR2 is YSYEKL. V lost 0 bases, J lost 5 bases, and 13 bases stayed unmatched. This CDR3 is 18 amino acids long.

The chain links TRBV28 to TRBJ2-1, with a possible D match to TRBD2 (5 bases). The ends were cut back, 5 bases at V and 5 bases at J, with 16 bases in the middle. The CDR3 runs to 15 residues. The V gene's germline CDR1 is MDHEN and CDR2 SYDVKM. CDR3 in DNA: TGTGCCAGCAGTCCCCACCGGACTGCCAACAATGAGCAGTTCTTC. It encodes CASSPHRTANNEQFF.

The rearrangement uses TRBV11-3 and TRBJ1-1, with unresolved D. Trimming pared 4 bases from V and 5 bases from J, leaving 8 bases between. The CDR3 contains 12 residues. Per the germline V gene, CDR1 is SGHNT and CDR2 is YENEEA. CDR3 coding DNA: TGTGCCAGCAGCTCACTAGGGACTGAAGCTTTCTTT. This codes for CASSSLGTEAFF.

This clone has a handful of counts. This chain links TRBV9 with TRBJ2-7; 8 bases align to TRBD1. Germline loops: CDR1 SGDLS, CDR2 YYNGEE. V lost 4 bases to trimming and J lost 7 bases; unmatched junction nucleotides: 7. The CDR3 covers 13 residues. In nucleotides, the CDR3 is TGTGCCAGCAGCCCGCGGACAGGGAGGGAGCAGTACTTC. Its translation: CASSPRTGREQYF.

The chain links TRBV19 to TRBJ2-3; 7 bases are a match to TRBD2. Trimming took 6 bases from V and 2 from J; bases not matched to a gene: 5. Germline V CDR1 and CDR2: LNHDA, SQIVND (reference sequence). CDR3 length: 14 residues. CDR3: CASRAAGNTDTQYF. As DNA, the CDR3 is TGTGCCAGTAGAGCAGCGGGAAACACAGATACGCAGTATTTT.

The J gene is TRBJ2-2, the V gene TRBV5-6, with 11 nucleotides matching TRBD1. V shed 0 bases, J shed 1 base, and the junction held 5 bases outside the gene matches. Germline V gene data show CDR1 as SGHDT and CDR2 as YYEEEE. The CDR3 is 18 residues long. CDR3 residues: CASSLAGQGAKNTGELFF. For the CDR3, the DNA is TGTGCCAGCAGCTTGGCCGGACAGGGGGCGAAGAACACCGGGGAGCTGTTTTTT.

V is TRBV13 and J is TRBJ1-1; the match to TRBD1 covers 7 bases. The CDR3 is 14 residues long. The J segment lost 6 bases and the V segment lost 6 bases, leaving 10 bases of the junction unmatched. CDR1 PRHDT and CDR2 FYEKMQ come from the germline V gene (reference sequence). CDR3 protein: CASRSGPGGSEAFF. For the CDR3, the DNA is TGTGCCAGCAGGTCAGGACCAGGGGGGTCTGAAGCTTTCTTT.

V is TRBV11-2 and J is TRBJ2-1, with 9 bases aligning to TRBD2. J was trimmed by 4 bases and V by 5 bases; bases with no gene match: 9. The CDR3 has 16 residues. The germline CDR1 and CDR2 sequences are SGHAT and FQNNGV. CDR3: CASSHGLAKRYNEQFF. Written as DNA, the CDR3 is TGTGCCAGCAGCCACGGACTAGCGAAACGATACAATGAGCAGTTCTTC.

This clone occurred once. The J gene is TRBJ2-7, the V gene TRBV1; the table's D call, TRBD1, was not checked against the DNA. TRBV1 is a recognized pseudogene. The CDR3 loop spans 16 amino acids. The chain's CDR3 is CTSSQTPRDNSYEQYF. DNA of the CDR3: TGCACCAGCAGCCAGACGCCCCGGGACAACTCCTACGAGCAGTACTTC.